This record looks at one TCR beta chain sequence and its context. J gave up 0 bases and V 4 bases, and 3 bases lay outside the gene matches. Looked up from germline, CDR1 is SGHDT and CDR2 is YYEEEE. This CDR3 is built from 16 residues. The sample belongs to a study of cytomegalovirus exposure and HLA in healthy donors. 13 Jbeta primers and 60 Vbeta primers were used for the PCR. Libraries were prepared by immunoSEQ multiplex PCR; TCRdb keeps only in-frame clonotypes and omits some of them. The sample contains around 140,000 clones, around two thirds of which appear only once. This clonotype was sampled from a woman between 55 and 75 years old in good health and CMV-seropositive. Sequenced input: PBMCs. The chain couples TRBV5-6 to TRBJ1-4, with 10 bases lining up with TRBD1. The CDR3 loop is CASSPGQGATNEKLFF. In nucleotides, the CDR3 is TGTGCCAGCAGCCCTGGACAGGGGGCAACTAATGAAAAACTGTTTTTT.